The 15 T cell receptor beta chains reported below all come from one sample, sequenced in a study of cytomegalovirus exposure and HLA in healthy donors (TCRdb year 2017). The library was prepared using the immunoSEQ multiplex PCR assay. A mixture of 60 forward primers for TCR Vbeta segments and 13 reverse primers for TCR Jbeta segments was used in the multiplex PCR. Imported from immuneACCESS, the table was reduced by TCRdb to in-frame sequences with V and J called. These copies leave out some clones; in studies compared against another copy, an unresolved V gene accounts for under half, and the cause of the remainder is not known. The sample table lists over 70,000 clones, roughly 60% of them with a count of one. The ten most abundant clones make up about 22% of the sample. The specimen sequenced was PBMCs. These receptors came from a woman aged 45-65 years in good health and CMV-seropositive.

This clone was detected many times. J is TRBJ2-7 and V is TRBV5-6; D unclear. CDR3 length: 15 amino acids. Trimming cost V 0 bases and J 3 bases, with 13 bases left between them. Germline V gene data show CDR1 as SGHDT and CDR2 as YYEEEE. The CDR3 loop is CASSLGQFGFYEQYF. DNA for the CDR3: TGTGCCAGCAGCTTGGGGCAGTTCGGGTTCTACGAGCAGTACTTC.

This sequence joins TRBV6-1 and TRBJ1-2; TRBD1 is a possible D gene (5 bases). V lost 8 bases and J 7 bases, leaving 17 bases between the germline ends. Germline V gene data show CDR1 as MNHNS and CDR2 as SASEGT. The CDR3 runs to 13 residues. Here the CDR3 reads CASLPGGSAGYTF. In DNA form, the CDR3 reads TGTGCCAGCCTACCGGGGGGGTCTGCTGGCTACACCTTC.

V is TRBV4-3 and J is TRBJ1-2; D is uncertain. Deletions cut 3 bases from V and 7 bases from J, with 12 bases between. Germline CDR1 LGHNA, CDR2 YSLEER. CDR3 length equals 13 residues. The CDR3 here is CASSHEGTSGYTF. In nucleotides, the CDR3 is TGCGCCAGCAGCCATGAGGGAACTAGTGGCTACACCTTC.

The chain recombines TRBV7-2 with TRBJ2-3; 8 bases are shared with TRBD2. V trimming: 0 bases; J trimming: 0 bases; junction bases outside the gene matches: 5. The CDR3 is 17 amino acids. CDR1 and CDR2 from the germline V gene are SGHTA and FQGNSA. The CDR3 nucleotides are TGTGCCAGCAGCTTAGCTACTAGCGGTGTAAGCACAGATACGCAGTATTTT. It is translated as CASSLATSGVSTDTQYF.

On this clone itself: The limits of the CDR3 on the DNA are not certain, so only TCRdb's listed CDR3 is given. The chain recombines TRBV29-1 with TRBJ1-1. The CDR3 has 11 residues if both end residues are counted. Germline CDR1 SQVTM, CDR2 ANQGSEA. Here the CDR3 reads CSVGVGSFPFF.

The CDR3 loop reads CASRDSDWGTEAFF. In nucleotides, the CDR3 is TGTGCCAGCAGGGACAGCGATTGGGGGACTGAAGCTTTCTTT. This rearrangement joins TRBV19 to TRBJ1-1, with 7 positions matching TRBD1. CDR3 length: 14 amino acids. V lost 9 bases and J lost 5; bases outside the gene matches: 12. The germline V gene encodes CDR1 LNHDA and CDR2 SQIVND (reference sequence).

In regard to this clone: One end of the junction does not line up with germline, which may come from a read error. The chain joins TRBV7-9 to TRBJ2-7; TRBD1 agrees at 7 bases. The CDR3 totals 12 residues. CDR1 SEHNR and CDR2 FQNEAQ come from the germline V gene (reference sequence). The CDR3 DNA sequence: TGTTCCAGCAGCCGACAGGGCTACGAGCAGTACTTC. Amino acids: CSSSRQGYEQYF.

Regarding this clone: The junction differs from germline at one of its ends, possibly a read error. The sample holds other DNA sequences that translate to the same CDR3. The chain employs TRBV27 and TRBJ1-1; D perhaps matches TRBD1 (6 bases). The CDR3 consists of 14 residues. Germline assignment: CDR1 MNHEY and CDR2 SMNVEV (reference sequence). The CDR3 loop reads CASRSITGNTEAFF. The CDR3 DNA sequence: TGTGCCAGCAGAAGCATTACAGGGAACACCGAAGCTTTCTTT.

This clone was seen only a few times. CDR3 loop: CASSSQGTGNTIYF. The CDR3 region has the DNA TGTGCCAGCAGCTCGCAGGGCACTGGAAACACCATATATTTT. This chain links TRBV7-2 with TRBJ1-3, with a tentative D call TRBD1 (5 bases). Germline V gene lookup returns CDR1 SGHTA and CDR2 FQGNSA. This CDR3 is 14 amino acids long. V dropped 4 bases and J dropped 2 bases, with 9 bases sitting between them.

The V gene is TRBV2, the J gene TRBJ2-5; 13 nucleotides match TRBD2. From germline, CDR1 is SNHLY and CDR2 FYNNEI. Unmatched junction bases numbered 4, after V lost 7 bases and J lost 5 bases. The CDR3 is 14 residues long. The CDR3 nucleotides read TGTGCCAGCAACCCGACTAGCGGGGGGGAGACCCAGTACTTC. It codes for CASNPTSGGETQYF.

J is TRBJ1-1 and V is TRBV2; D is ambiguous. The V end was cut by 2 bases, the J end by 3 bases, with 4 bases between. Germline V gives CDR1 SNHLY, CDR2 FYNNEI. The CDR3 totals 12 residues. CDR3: CASSEPYTEAFF. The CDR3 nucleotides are TGTGCCAGCAGTGAACCCTACACTGAAGCTTTCTTT. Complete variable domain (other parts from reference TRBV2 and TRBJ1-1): EPEVTQTPSHQVTQMGQEVILRCVPISNHLYFYWYRQILGQKVEFLVSFYNNEISEKSEIFDDQFSVERPDGSNFTLKIRSTKLEDSAMYFCASSEPYTEAFFGQGTRLTVV.

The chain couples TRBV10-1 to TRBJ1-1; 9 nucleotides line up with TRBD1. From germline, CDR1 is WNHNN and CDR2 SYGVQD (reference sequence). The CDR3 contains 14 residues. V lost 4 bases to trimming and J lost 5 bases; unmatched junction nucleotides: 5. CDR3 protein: CASSVDRGGTEAFF. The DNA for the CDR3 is TGCGCCAGCAGTGTTGACAGGGGGGGGACTGAAGCTTTCTTT.

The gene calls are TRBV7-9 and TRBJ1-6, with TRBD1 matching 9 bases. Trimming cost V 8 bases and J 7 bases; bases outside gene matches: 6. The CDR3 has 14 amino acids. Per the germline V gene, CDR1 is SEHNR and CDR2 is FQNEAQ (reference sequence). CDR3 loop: CASGHRGQNSPLHF. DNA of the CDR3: TGTGCCAGCGGGCACAGGGGGCAAAATTCACCCCTCCACTTT.

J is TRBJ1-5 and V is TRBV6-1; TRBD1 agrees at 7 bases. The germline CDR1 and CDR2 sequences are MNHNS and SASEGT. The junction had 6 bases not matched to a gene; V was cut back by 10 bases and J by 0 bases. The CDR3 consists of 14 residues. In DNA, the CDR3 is TGTGCCACCAAGACAGGGATTAGCAATCAGCCCCAGCATTTT. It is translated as CATKTGISNQPQHF.

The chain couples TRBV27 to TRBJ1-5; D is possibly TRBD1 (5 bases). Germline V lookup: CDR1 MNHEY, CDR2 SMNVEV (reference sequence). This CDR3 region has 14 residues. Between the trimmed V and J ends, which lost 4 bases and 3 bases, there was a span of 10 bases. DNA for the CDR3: TGTGCCAGCAGTTCTGGGGGGAACAATCAGCCCCAGCATTTT. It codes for CASSSGGNNQPQHF.